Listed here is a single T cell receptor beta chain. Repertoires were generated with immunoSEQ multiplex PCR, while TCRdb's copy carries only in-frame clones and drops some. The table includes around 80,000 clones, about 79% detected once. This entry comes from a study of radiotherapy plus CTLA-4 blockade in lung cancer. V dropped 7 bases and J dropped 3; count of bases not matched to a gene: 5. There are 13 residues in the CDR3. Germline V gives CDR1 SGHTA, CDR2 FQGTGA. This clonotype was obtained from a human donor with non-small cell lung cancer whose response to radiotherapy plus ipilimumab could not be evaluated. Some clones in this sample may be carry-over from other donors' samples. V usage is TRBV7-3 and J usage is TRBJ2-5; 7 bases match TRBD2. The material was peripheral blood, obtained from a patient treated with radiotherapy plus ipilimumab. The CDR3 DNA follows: TGTGCCAGCACCCAGGGAGGGGAAGAGACCCAGTACTTC. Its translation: CASTQGGEETQYF.